These 19 T cell receptor beta chains were sequenced from one sample in a study of neurological immune-mediated disorders. TCRdb itself ran the 5' RACE reads through MiXCR, one entry per CDR3 protein. The sample has over 11,000 distinct CDR3 sequences; roughly 7% are singletons. What was sequenced was CD8+ T cells from blood. The receptors were sampled from a woman aged 40 to 50 in good health.

This clonotype occurred many times. This chain connects TRBV5-1 to TRBJ2-5; perhaps TRBD1 as D (6 bases). Deletions cut 4 bases from V and 3 bases from J, with 19 bases between. The CDR3 is 16 residues long. Germline CDR1 SGHRS, CDR2 YFSETQ. Written as DNA, the CDR3 is TGCGCCAGCAGCCAGAACCGGGACACGCTAAAAGAGACCCAGTACTTC. Translating it yields CASSQNRDTLKETQYF.

In this sample, this clonotype turned up many times. The V call is TRBV6-1, the J call TRBJ1-5, with D possibly being TRBD1 (6 bases). Germline V gene lookup returns CDR1 MNHNS and CDR2 SASEGT. The CDR3 spans 12 residues. Deletions cut 7 bases from V and 8 bases from J, with 12 bases between. CDR3 amino acids: CASIQGGEPQHF. The CDR3 DNA reads TGTGCCAGCATACAGGGAGGAGAGCCCCAGCATTTT.

This clonotype has ten or more counts. This rearrangement joins TRBV13 to TRBJ2-3, with 7 bases identical to TRBD1. Trimming at V came to 3 bases and at J to 4 bases, leaving 7 bases not matched to a gene. The CDR3 length is 15 residues. Germline V gene data show CDR1 as PRHDT and CDR2 as FYEKMQ (reference sequence). For the CDR3, the DNA is TGTGCCAGCAGCTTCCGAGACAGGGACGCAGATACGCAGTATTTT. It is translated as CASSFRDRDADTQYF.

In its sample, this clonotype was seen many times. The chain has TRBV27 and TRBJ2-7; 9 positions agree with TRBD2. The trim removed 5 bases at V and 0 bases at J, leaving 8 bases unmatched. This CDR3 is 16 amino acids long. Germline V CDR1 and CDR2: MNHEY, SMNVEV (reference sequence). The CDR3 here is CASSPGGGVLSYEQYF. The CDR3 DNA reads TGTGCCAGCAGTCCAGGCGGGGGGGTACTCTCCTACGAGCAGTACTTC.

The sample holds many counts of this clonotype. The V and J genes are TRBV7-8 and TRBJ2-1; D gene uncertain. CDR1 is SGHVS, CDR2 FQNEAQ, per germline. V dropped 1 base and J dropped 6 bases, with 4 bases sitting between them. The CDR3 totals 12 residues. CDR3 residues: CASSLDGNEQFF. CDR3 DNA sequence: TGTGCCAGCAGCTTAGATGGCAATGAGCAGTTCTTC.

By share, this clonotype ranks as large. This chain connects TRBV27 to TRBJ2-5; unclear D gene. The germline V gene has CDR1 MNHEY and CDR2 SMNVEV (reference sequence). The CDR3 sequence is 13 residues long. V was shortened by 4 bases and J by 2 bases, with 8 bases between the two germline ends. As DNA, the CDR3 is TGTGCCAGCAGTTCGAGGTGGCAAGAGACCCAGTACTTC. As protein: CASSSRWQETQYF.

This clonotype was seen ten or more times. The chain is built from TRBV12-3 or TRBV12-4 and TRBJ2-2, with a weak D call TRBD2 (6 bases). V was clipped by 7 bases and J by 8 bases, with 17 bases between them. This CDR3 region has 14 residues. The CDR3 protein is CASTNIAAGGELFF. CDR3 in DNA: TGTGCCAGCACCAATATAGCGGCAGGGGGGGAGCTGTTTTTT.

This clonotype has a count of ten or more. This chain uses TRBV28 with TRBJ2-3; TRBD2 is a possible D gene (5 bases). V lost 6 bases and J lost 5, with 15 bases in between. Looked up from germline, CDR1 is MDHEN and CDR2 is SYDVKM. The CDR3 is made up of 14 amino acids. The CDR3 coding sequence is TGTGCCAGCAGACCCCTCAAAGAGGGAGATACGCAGTATTTT. Amino acids: CASRPLKEGDTQYF.

This clonotype was seen repeatedly, ten times or more. The CDR3 DNA follows: TGCAGTGCTAGGTCCCTACTAGCGGGAGAGCAGTACTTC. Its protein is CSARSLLAGEQYF. The chain joins TRBV20-1 to TRBJ2-7; TRBD2 matches at 10 bases. Trimming at V came to 3 bases and at J to 7 bases, leaving 6 bases not matched to a gene. Germline V gene data show CDR1 as DFQATT and CDR2 as SNEGSKA (reference sequence). The CDR3 runs 13 residues.

There are many counts of this clonotype. The chain links TRBV2 to TRBJ2-1; D may be TRBD1 or TRBD2 (6 bases each). Germline V gene lookup returns CDR1 SNHLY and CDR2 FYNNEI. The ends were cut back, 5 bases at V and 2 bases at J, with 13 bases in the middle. This CDR3 has 15 residues. The CDR3 nucleotides read TGTGCCAGCAGTTCCCGGGGGACAACCTACAATGAGCAGTTCTTC. Translated, it gives CASSSRGTTYNEQFF.

This clonotype was detected ten times or more. The rearrangement joins TRBV3-1 to TRBJ2-7; D is undetermined. CDR3 length: 14 residues. Germline CDR1 LGHDT, CDR2 YNNKEL (reference sequence). Trimming stripped 6 bases from V and 0 bases from J, with 12 bases between. The CDR3 protein is CASSASVGSYEQYF. CDR3 coding DNA: TGTGCCAGCAGTGCGAGTGTAGGCTCCTACGAGCAGTACTTC.

In its sample, this clonotype was seen many times. The chain couples TRBV5-1 to TRBJ1-1; D ambiguous. Germline loops: CDR1 SGHRS, CDR2 YFSETQ. Trimming took 0 bases from V and 0 from J, leaving 3 bases between them. CDR3 length: 13 amino acids. CDR3 in DNA: TGCGCCAGCAGCTTGGGGCTGAACACTGAAGCTTTCTTT. Residues: CASSLGLNTEAFF. Using reference TRBV5-1 and TRBJ1-1 for the parts outside the CDR3, the full variable domain is KAGVTQTPRYLIKTRGQQVTLSCSPISGHRSVSWYQQTPGQGLQFLFEYFSETQRNKGNFPGRFSGRQFSNSRSEMNVSTLELGDSALYLCASSLGLNTEAFFGQGTRLTVV.

This clonotype was observed many times. The chain links TRBV6-2 or TRBV6-3 to TRBJ1-1, with D uncertain. CDR3 length: 15 amino acids. Germline V gene lookup returns CDR1 MNHEY and CDR2 SVGEGT. V was shortened by 4 bases and J by 1 base, with 13 bases between the two germline ends. The CDR3 sequence is CASSSPGRRNTEAFF. In DNA form, the CDR3 reads TGTGCCAGCAGTTCCCCGGGTAGGCGGAACACTGAAGCTTTCTTT.

This clonotype was found many times. The chain links TRBV4-1 to TRBJ2-7; 8 bases agree with TRBD1. CDR3 length: 17 residues. Germline CDR1 and CDR2: MGHRA and YSYEKL. J gave up 5 bases and V 2 bases, and 14 bases lay outside the gene matches. CDR3 sequence: CASSQWGIGQGKDEQYF. The CDR3 region has the DNA TGCGCCAGCAGCCAATGGGGGATCGGACAGGGTAAGGACGAGCAGTACTTC.

This clonotype has at least ten counts. The V and J genes are TRBV4-1 and TRBJ2-7; D gene unclear. Germline-derived CDR1 and CDR2 are MGHRA and YSYEKL. The CDR3 extends over 15 amino acids. Between the trimmed V and J ends, which lost 0 bases and 2 bases, there was a span of 11 bases. CDR3 in DNA: TGCGCCAGCAGCCAAGATGCGGCTAGTGCCTACGAGCAGTACTTC. Its translation: CASSQDAASAYEQYF.

This clonotype was observed a few times. Possible read error: a much larger clone is one base away. The chain joins TRBV5-5 to TRBJ2-7, with D uncertain. The CDR3 is 11 amino acids. In germline, CDR1 is SGHKS, CDR2 YYEKEE (reference sequence). CDR3 loop: CVSSLLDEQYF. The CDR3 DNA reads TGTGTCAGCAGCCTCCTTGACGAGCAGTACTTC.

This clonotype is labeled as medium-sized (0.01 to 0.1%). The V call is TRBV19, the J call TRBJ2-7; 8 bases line up with TRBD1. This CDR3 contains 15 residues. J was trimmed by 0 bases and V by 6 bases; bases with no gene match: 7. Germline V lookup: CDR1 LNHDA, CDR2 SQIVND (reference sequence). CDR3 region: CASSRGQGFSYEQYF. DNA for the CDR3: TGTGCCAGTAGCCGCGGACAGGGATTCTCCTACGAGCAGTACTTC. Full variable domain (outside the CDR3, taken from reference TRBV19 and TRBJ2-7): DGGITQSPKYLFRKEGQNVTLSCEQNLNHDAMYWYRQDPGQGLRLIYYSQIVNDFQKGDIAEGYSVSREKKESFPLTVTSAQKNPTAFYLCASSRGQGFSYEQYFGPGTRLTVT.

The table lists this clonotype with many counts. The chain has TRBV11-3 and TRBJ2-5, with D tentatively TRBD1 or TRBD2 (5 bases each). The CDR3 is 15 residues long. Germline V gene sequence: CDR1 SGHNT, CDR2 YENEEA. With 2 bases removed from V and 2 bases from J, the gap between germline ends came to 12 bases. The CDR3 DNA reads as TGTGCCAGCAGCTTAAGGGGAGACGAGCAAGAGACCCAGTACTTC. It yields the protein CASSLRGDEQETQYF. Drawing the rest from reference TRBV11-3 and TRBJ2-5, the complete variable domain is EAGVVQSPRYKIIEKKQPVAFWCNPISGHNTLYWYLQNLGQGPELLIRYENEEAVDDSQLPKDRFSAERLKGVDSTLKIQPAELGDSAVYLCASSLRGDEQETQYFGPGTRLLVL.

This clonotype appeared many times. The V gene is TRBV27, the J gene TRBJ1-1; 9 bases agree with TRBD1. This CDR3 is 15 amino acids long. Germline V gene lookup returns CDR1 MNHEY and CDR2 SMNVEV (reference sequence). V lost 1 base to trimming and J lost 1 base; unmatched junction nucleotides: 1. The CDR3 sequence: CASSLLQGANTEAFF. CDR3 nucleotides: TGTGCCAGCAGTTTATTACAGGGGGCGAACACTGAAGCTTTCTTT.